These 6 T cell receptor beta chains originate from one sample sequenced in a study of OX40 agonist ivuxolimab in advanced cancers. Produced via immunoSEQ multiplex PCR; TCRdb's table is partial and in-frame only. The sample includes some 80,000 clones, around nine tenths seen only once; the top ten take approximately 4.8%. The starting material was CD4+ or CD8+ T cells sorted from blood, obtained in a trial of the OX40 agonist ivuxolimab. The receptor source for this set is an adult with an advanced solid tumor such as melanoma, head and neck, liver or kidney cancer.

The V and J genes are TRBV7-2 and TRBJ2-7; either TRBD1 or TRBD2 may supply D (6 bases each). This CDR3 has 15 residues. V was shortened by 3 bases and J by 4 bases, with 16 bases between the two germline ends. Per the germline V gene, CDR1 is SGHTA and CDR2 is FQGNSA. This CDR3 reads CASSLSGAKGYEQYF. The CDR3 region has the DNA TGTGCCAGCAGCTTGTCGGGGGCGAAGGGGTACGAGCAGTACTTC.

The chain uses TRBV18 and TRBJ2-7; no definite D call. The CDR3 contains 13 residues. Germline V gives CDR1 KGHSH, CDR2 LQKENI. Trimming shortened V by 0 bases and J by 3 bases, and 6 bases separated the two germline ends. CDR3 sequence reads: CASSPPLDYEQYF. Here the CDR3 DNA reads TGTGCCAGCTCACCACCTTTAGACTACGAGCAGTACTTC.

This chain connects TRBV7-2 to TRBJ2-7; 7 bases are shared with TRBD2. The CDR3 sequence is 16 residues long. Germline V gene data show CDR1 as SGHTA and CDR2 as FQGNSA. V was clipped by 0 bases and J by 0 bases; unmatched bases: 5. CDR3 amino acids: CASSLALGGSSYEQYF. The CDR3 nucleotides read TGTGCCAGCAGCTTAGCGCTCGGGGGGAGCTCCTACGAGCAGTACTTC.

V gene TRBV10-3 combines with J gene TRBJ2-1; TRBD2 agrees at 9 bases. Germline V gene sequence: CDR1 ENHRY, CDR2 SYGVKD. Unmatched junction bases numbered 9, after V lost 6 bases and J lost 9 bases. The CDR3 loop spans 14 amino acids. Here the CDR3 DNA reads TGTGCCATCAGGACGACTAGCGGAACGGGTGAGCAGTTCTTC. Translated: CAIRTTSGTGEQFF.

The J gene is TRBJ2-5, the V gene TRBV10-3; 13 bases line up with TRBD2. This CDR3 is 15 amino acids long. Trimming took 6 bases from V and 4 from J; bases not matched to a gene: 5. Germline V gene sequence: CDR1 ENHRY, CDR2 SYGVKD. DNA of the CDR3: TGTGCCATCAGCGCTGGGACTAGCGGGATAGAGACCCAGTACTTC. It encodes CAISAGTSGIETQYF.

The V and J genes are TRBV28 and TRBJ2-3; D is unresolved. Deletions cut 3 bases from V and 0 bases from J, with 7 bases between. This CDR3 is 14 amino acids long. CDR1 and CDR2 from the germline V gene are MDHEN and SYDVKM. The CDR3 nucleotides read TGTGCCAGCAGTTTCGGCGTTAGCACAGATACGCAGTATTTT. Residues: CASSFGVSTDTQYF.